Sequencing of this T cell receptor beta chain was carried out in a study of blood T cell repertoires in COVID-19. As for the study in general: The analysed material was cDNA or gDNA that came from T cells, B-cell-depleted T cells, or PBMCs.

The germline V gene encodes CDR1 LNHDA and CDR2 SQIVND (reference sequence). The germline V and J ends were trimmed by 5 bases and 0 bases, with 11 bases remaining between them. The CDR3 sequence is 14 residues long. Clones were read by immunoSEQ multiplex PCR, and TCRdb kept only the in-frame ones, dropping some. Of 150,000 to 200,000 clones listed, around 74% are singletons. Sequenced sample: peripheral blood. The genes are TRBV19 and TRBJ2-7; D perhaps matches TRBD2 (6 bases). The TCR sequence derives from a woman aged 60-70 years with COVID-19, enrolled during active disease. This CDR3 reads CASSWRRDSYEQYF. Here the CDR3 DNA reads TGTGCCAGTAGTTGGCGGAGGGACTCCTACGAGCAGTACTTC.